This T cell receptor (beta chain) was recorded in a study of brain T cells in children with intractable seizures. Produced via immunoSEQ multiplex PCR; TCRdb's table is partial and in-frame only. The repertoire consists of under 150,000 clones, with around 94% occurring once and the leading ten covering 3.8%. This sequence was found in a boy in the first two years of life with hemimegalencephaly and intractable seizures. Here the sequenced sample was peripheral blood, taken at surgery.

The DNA for the CDR3 is TGCAGCGTAGAGCCGGACAGGGGTCGGTCAGAGACCCAGTACTTC. As protein: CSVEPDRGRSETQYF. This chain connects TRBV29-1 to TRBJ2-5; TRBD1 aligns across 9 bases. Germline V gives CDR1 SQVTM, CDR2 ANQGSEA. The CDR3 covers 15 residues. The V gene end was trimmed by 6 bases and the J gene end by 4 bases; junction bases not matched to a gene: 12.